Described below is a single TCR beta chain sequence and its context. Seattle-derived patients entered the study during active infection and were followed longitudinally. These data originate in a study of blood T cell repertoires in COVID-19. On the study more broadly: The cDNA or gDNA used as material had been derived from T cells, B-cell-depleted T cells, or PBMCs.

The repertoire was sequenced with immunoSEQ multiplex PCR; TCRdb's copy has only in-frame clones and lacks some. The table includes about 250,000 clones, about four fifths detected once. In germline, CDR1 is LGHDT, CDR2 YNNKEL (reference sequence). The CDR3 loop spans 14 amino acids. The V end was cut by 4 bases, the J end by 5 bases, with 14 bases between. The receptor was isolated from a person between 65 and 79 years old with COVID-19, enrolled during active disease. This chain connects TRBV3-1 (or the pseudogene TRBV3-2) to TRBJ2-5; perhaps TRBD2 as D (6 bases). Sequencing was carried out using peripheral blood. The CDR3 here is CASSLASVIETQYF. DNA for the CDR3: TGTGCCAGCAGCCTCGCTAGCGTTATTGAGACCCAGTACTTC.